These T cell receptor beta chains were read from a single sample in a study of shared clonotypes between healthy human individuals. Repertoires were generated with immunoSEQ multiplex PCR, while TCRdb's copy carries only in-frame clones and drops some. This sample has roughly 2.1 million clones, with 85% to 95% found just once. The sequencing input was naive CD8+ T cells from PBMCs. These receptors were obtained from a man between 18 and 29 years old in good health. Some clones in this sample may be carry-over from other donors' samples. The conserved cysteine and the conserved F or W are not part of the CDR3 here. Each record gives: clone size, V gene, CDR3 protein. Only part of the rows carry a size: once, few, many, or a class if the clone is expanded.

few	TRBV4-3	ASSQGLADNEQF
.	TRBV9	ASSASGLAIHNEQF
once	TRBV30	AWSGQDPGELF
.	TRBV5-4	ASSSGRAYEQY
.	TRBV9	ASSGRESEQF
.	TRBV15	ATSRGLIGGTYEQY
.	TRBV28	ASSFKLATNEKLF
.	TRBV27	ASSSGLAGGRGEQY
.	TRBV2	ASAAGNEQF
.	TRBV7-9	ASSSNRVGYT
.	TRBV11-1	ASSFGGSLGYEQY
.	TRBV27	ATMRDGLSYEQY
.	TRBV15	ATGEGGNEQY
.	TRBV5-6	ASSFLSGRTGELF
.	TRBV11-2	ASTFRGGTGELF
.	TRBV20-1	SAGPEQY